These 26 T cell receptor beta chains came from one sample sequenced in a study of T cells in Graves' hyperthyroidism and ophthalmopathy. The TCR beta CDR3 regions underwent amplification using RNA transcripts as the source. HTBI primers were used for first-round RT-PCR of the TCR CDR3. Each CDR3 protein is one row after TCRdb ran MiXCR on the multiplex PCR reads. Among about 360,000 distinct CDR3 sequences listed, about 12% were seen once. Sequenced input: blood. These receptors originate from a woman aged 18 to 35 with Graves' hyperthyroidism.

This clonotype occurred many times. The chain links TRBV5-1 to TRBJ1-2; D is perhaps TRBD1 (6 bases). V was clipped by 0 bases and J by 0 bases, with 9 bases between them. Germline V lookup: CDR1 SGHRS, CDR2 YFSETQ. The CDR3 runs to 15 residues. For the CDR3, the DNA is TGCGCCAGCAGCTTGGAGGGGGACTCTAACTATGGCTACACCTTC. This sequence encodes CASSLEGDSNYGYTF.

In this sample, this clonotype turned up many times. The chain combines TRBV11-2 with TRBJ2-1; no clear D. CDR3 length: 12 residues. The germline V gene has CDR1 SGHAT and CDR2 FQNNGV. Trimming cost V 6 bases and J 3 bases, with 6 bases left between them. The CDR3 bases are TGTGCCAGCAGTTTCCGCTACAATGAGCAGTTCTTC. Protein sequence: CASSFRYNEQFF.

This clonotype was seen only a few times. The rearrangement joins TRBV18 to TRBJ2-3; TRBD2 agrees at 10 bases. Trimming took 6 bases from V and 4 from J; bases not matched to a gene: 1. The CDR3 contains 13 residues. Germline loops: CDR1 KGHSH, CDR2 LQKENI. CDR3 loop: CASSSGGADTQYF. Written as DNA, the CDR3 is TGTGCCAGCTCGAGCGGGGGGGCAGATACGCAGTATTTT.

This clonotype occurred a few times. This sequence joins TRBV19 and TRBJ1-1, with 7 bases matching TRBD1. CDR3 length: 15 residues. CDR1 LNHDA and CDR2 SQIVND come from the germline V gene (reference sequence). V shed 3 bases and J 4 bases; nucleotides not matched to a gene: 8. In DNA form, the CDR3 reads TGTGCCAGTAGTATGTCCTCAGGGGGGAGCACTGAAGCTTTCTTT. It yields the protein CASSMSSGGSTEAFF.

The sample holds many counts of this clonotype. This rearrangement joins TRBV6-2 or TRBV6-3 to TRBJ2-1, with 10 bases aligning to TRBD2. The ends lost 2 bases at V and 6 bases at J; junction bases unmatched: 1. This CDR3 is built from 14 residues. Germline assignment: CDR1 MNHEY and CDR2 SVGEGT. The CDR3 coding sequence is TGTGCCAGCAGTTACGGGACTAGCGCCAATGAGCAGTTCTTC. It is translated as CASSYGTSANEQFF.

The table lists this clonotype with many counts. The chain recombines TRBV3-1 with TRBJ1-1; 7 nucleotides agree with TRBD1. Trimming cost V 4 bases and J 5 bases; bases outside gene matches: 7. This CDR3 spans 14 amino acids. The germline gives CDR1 LGHDT, CDR2 YNNKEL (reference sequence). The chain's CDR3 is CASSPRGLSTEAFF. CDR3 DNA: TGTGCCAGCAGCCCCAGGGGGTTGAGTACTGAAGCTTTCTTT.

This clonotype occurred many times. At one boundary the junction diverges from the germline segment, which might be a read error. The genes are TRBV24-1 and TRBJ2-1; D is perhaps TRBD1 or TRBD2 (5 bases each). This CDR3 has 14 amino acids. The germline V gene has CDR1 KGHDR and CDR2 SFDVKD. The CDR3 nucleotides read TGTGCCACCAGTGGCCGGGGCTCCTACAATGAGCAGTTCTTT. Its protein is CATSGRGSYNEQFF.

This clonotype was recorded many times. This chain links TRBV7-9 with TRBJ2-1; 14 bases fit TRBD2. The length of the CDR3 is 17 residues. With V trimmed by 5 bases and J by 3 bases, 6 bases remained unmatched. CDR1 is SEHNR, CDR2 FQNEAQ, per germline (reference sequence). CDR3 DNA: TGTGCCAGCAGCGGACGACTAGCGGGGGGGCACTACAATGAGCAGTTCTTC. Translated: CASSGRLAGGHYNEQFF.

The V and J genes are TRBV4-1 and TRBJ2-7; D possibly corresponds to TRBD2 (5 bases). Deletions cut 5 bases from V and 6 bases from J, with 11 bases between. The CDR3 is 12 residues long. Germline assignment: CDR1 MGHRA and CDR2 YSYEKL. The CDR3 bases are TGCGCCAGCAGCTCCCGGACTTCCGAGCAGTACTTC. Protein sequence: CASSSRTSEQYF.

This clonotype was detected ten times or more. V usage is TRBV7-8 and J usage is TRBJ1-2; 10 nucleotides agree with TRBD1. This CDR3 is 14 amino acids long. In germline, CDR1 is SGHVS, CDR2 FQNEAQ. Trimming cost V 4 bases and J 7 bases; bases outside gene matches: 6. The CDR3 region is CASSSRQGATGYTF. CDR3 in DNA: TGTGCCAGCAGCTCCCGACAGGGGGCGACTGGCTACACCTTC.

This clonotype was seen repeatedly, ten times or more. The chain couples TRBV28 to TRBJ2-7; the match to TRBD2 covers 9 bases. This CDR3 is built from 14 residues. The ends lost 8 bases at V and 1 base at J; junction bases unmatched: 6. Germline V gene lookup returns CDR1 MDHEN and CDR2 SYDVKM. The chain's CDR3 is CASRGGGGSYEQYF. The CDR3, as DNA: TGTGCCAGCCGCGGGGGGGGCGGATCCTACGAGCAGTACTTC.

CDR3 in amino acids: CSALQRYSNQPQHF. In nucleotides, the CDR3 is TGCAGTGCCCTACAGCGGTATAGCAATCAGCCCCAGCATTTT. This chain uses TRBV20-1 with TRBJ1-5, with no clear D. Germline V gives CDR1 DFQATT, CDR2 SNEGSKA (reference sequence). The CDR3 runs to 14 residues. V was shortened by 6 bases and J by 0 bases, with 12 bases between the two germline ends.

This clonotype was detected a few times. A much larger clone lies one base from this, so it may be a read error. The chain couples TRBV24-1 to TRBJ1-1; no firm D call. The CDR3 totals 12 residues. V was cut by 10 bases and J by 10 bases, with 18 bases left in between. The germline gives CDR1 KGHDR, CDR2 SFDVKD. The chain's CDR3 is CATPEEQLGAFF. Here the CDR3 DNA reads TGTGCCACGCCCGAGGAACAGCTTGGAGCTTTCTTT.

This chain links TRBV24-1 with TRBJ2-5, with 9 bases identical to TRBD1. From germline, CDR1 is KGHDR and CDR2 SFDVKD. The CDR3 runs 14 residues. Losses at the gene ends were 6 bases for V and 5 bases for J; bases not matched to a gene: 6. CDR3 in amino acids: CATSTTGGGETQYF. The CDR3 nucleotides read TGTGCCACCAGTACTACAGGGGGCGGGGAGACCCAGTACTTC.

Note on this clonotype: Being one base from a much bigger clone, this may be a read error. V is TRBV3-1 and J is TRBJ1-5; D gene uncertain. This CDR3 contains 14 residues. Looked up from germline, CDR1 is LGHDT and CDR2 is YNNKEL (reference sequence). CDR3 region: CDSSQVGGDQPQHF. CDR3 nucleotide sequence: TGTGACAGCAGCCAAGTCGGCGGGGATCAGCCCCAGCATTTT.

As regards this clonotype: At one end the junction does not follow the germline gene, possibly because of a read error. The rearrangement joins TRBV15 to TRBJ1-5, with a possible D match to TRBD1 (6 bases). The CDR3 has 14 amino acids. CDR1 and CDR2 (germline): LNHNV, YYDKDF (reference sequence). The CDR3 loop reads CVTSRGGGTQPQHF. CDR3 coding DNA: TGTGTCACCAGCAGAGGGGGGGGTACTCAGCCCCAGCATTTT.

Many counts were recorded for this clonotype. The chain uses TRBV29-1 and TRBJ2-7; 10 positions match TRBD1. The ends lost 6 bases at V and 6 bases at J; junction bases unmatched: 8. Looked up from germline, CDR1 is SQVTM and CDR2 is ANQGSEA. The CDR3 covers 13 residues. CDR3 protein: CSVSGTGAGEQYF. CDR3 sequence (DNA): TGCAGCGTCTCCGGGACAGGGGCTGGCGAGCAGTACTTC.

The chain is built from TRBV10-3 and TRBJ2-7; 9 nucleotides line up with TRBD1. V lost 11 bases to trimming and J lost 6 bases; unmatched junction nucleotides: 8. The germline gives CDR1 ENHRY, CDR2 SYGVKD. The CDR3 totals 12 residues. CDR3 nucleotides: TGTGCCTACCGACAGGGGGAGGTCGAGCAGTACTTC. It specifies CAYRQGEVEQYF.

This clonotype showed up many times. This chain uses TRBV28 with TRBJ2-5, with 7 nucleotides matching TRBD2. This CDR3 region has 15 residues. The V segment lost 4 bases and the J segment 1 base; nucleotides outside the gene matches: 6. CDR1 is MDHEN, CDR2 SYDVKM, per germline. The CDR3 DNA sequence: TGTGCCAGCAGTTCCCCCGGCGGGGGCCAAGAGACCCAGTACTTC. Amino acid sequence: CASSSPGGGQETQYF.

The chain couples TRBV28 to TRBJ1-4; D is possibly TRBD1 (6 bases). The germline gives CDR1 MDHEN, CDR2 SYDVKM. The CDR3 spans 16 residues. The V end was cut by 5 bases, the J end by 5 bases, with 18 bases between. The CDR3 sequence is CASSTHGGGRNEKLFF. The CDR3 DNA follows: TGTGCCAGCAGTACCCATGGGGGGGGGCGCAATGAAAAACTGTTTTTT.

This clonotype occurred once. The V call is TRBV7-3, the J call TRBJ2-1; 10 nucleotides line up with TRBD2. V lost 3 bases and J lost 5; bases outside the gene matches: 4. The CDR3 length is 15 residues. Germline V gene data show CDR1 as SGHTA and CDR2 as FQGTGA. CDR3 residues: CASSFRLAGDNEQFF. The CDR3 DNA reads as TGTGCCAGCAGCTTCCGGCTAGCGGGAGACAATGAGCAGTTCTTC.

Many counts were recorded for this clonotype. A much larger clone sits a single nucleotide away, making a read error possible. The CDR3 sequence is CASSSVGGETQYF. The CDR3, as DNA: TGTGCCAGCAGCTCCGTTGGGGGAGAGACCCAGTACTTC. V is TRBV7-2 and J is TRBJ2-5; the D gene could be TRBD1 or TRBD2 (5 bases each). V lost 4 bases, J lost 4 bases, and 10 bases lay in between. This CDR3 region has 13 residues. Germline values: CDR1 SGHTA, CDR2 FQGNSA.

This clonotype was recorded many times. J is TRBJ2-1 and V is TRBV12-3 or TRBV12-4; tentatively, D is TRBD1 (6 bases). The CDR3 extends over 17 amino acids. The germline V and J ends were trimmed by 1 base and 0 bases, with 13 bases remaining between them. The CDR3 loop is CASSLEWGPSSYNEQFF. CDR3 coding DNA: TGTGCCAGCAGTTTAGAGTGGGGGCCTAGCTCCTACAATGAGCAGTTCTTC.

There are a few counts of this clonotype. The chain combines TRBV3-1 with TRBJ2-5, with 12 bases aligning to TRBD2. There are 16 residues in the CDR3. Trimming took 4 bases from V and 2 from J; bases not matched to a gene: 5. Germline V gene lookup returns CDR1 LGHDT and CDR2 YNNKEL (reference sequence). The CDR3: CASSPPLAGGQETQYF. The DNA for the CDR3 is TGTGCCAGCAGCCCCCCCCTAGCGGGGGGGCAAGAGACCCAGTACTTC.

There are many counts of this clonotype. This chain links TRBV12-3 or TRBV12-4 with TRBJ1-1, with TRBD1 matching over 7 bases. The CDR3 is 16 residues long. J lost 2 bases, V lost 6 bases, and 12 bases had no gene match. CDR3 sequence: CASRHRGLTPNTEAFF. The CDR3 nucleotides read TGTGCCAGCAGGCACAGGGGCCTAACCCCTAACACTGAAGCTTTCTTT.

The chain links TRBV19 to TRBJ1-1; maybe TRBD1 (6 bases). This CDR3 spans 15 amino acids. Trimming removed 3 bases from V and 4 bases from J, with 15 bases in between. The germline V gene has CDR1 LNHDA and CDR2 SQIVND (reference sequence). The DNA for the CDR3 is TGTGCCAGTAGTATGGGGGGCAGGGCGGGCACTGAAGCTTTCTTT. Translating it yields CASSMGGRAGTEAFF.